A single sample gave rise to the 3 T cell receptor beta chains below, sequenced in a study of graft-versus-host responses after intestinal transplantation. The repertoire was sequenced with immunoSEQ multiplex PCR; TCRdb's copy has only in-frame clones and lacks some. The data contain more than 50,000 clones, around nine tenths of them singletons. Source: PBMCs, taken approximately 120 days after intestinal transplantation. The receptors come from a human patient who received an intestinal transplant, so some T cells may come from the graft donor.

This clone was counted once. DNA for the CDR3: TGTGCCAGAGGGACAAAGCAAAACAATGAGCAGTTCTTC. Translating gives CARGTKQNNEQFF. The V gene is TRBV5-3, the J gene TRBJ2-1, with D possibly being TRBD1 (6 bases). TRBV5-3 is sorted into the ORF group, with uncertain function. The V end was cut by 7 bases, the J end by 5 bases, with 13 bases between. The CDR3 totals 13 residues.

This clone was detected only once. V and J are TRBV29-1 and TRBJ2-3, with D tentatively TRBD1 (5 bases). Deletions cut 4 bases from V and 0 bases from J, with 8 bases between. The CDR3 is 13 amino acids. The germline CDR1 and CDR2 sequences are SQVTM and ANQGSEA. The CDR3 here is CSVGAGSTDTQYF. The CDR3 DNA reads as TGCAGCGTTGGGGCAGGGAGCACAGATACGCAGTATTTT.

The rearrangement uses TRBV28 and TRBJ2-7; D not resolved. V gave up 3 bases and J gave up 1 base, with 10 bases separating them. This CDR3 region has 14 residues. Germline CDR1 and CDR2: MDHEN and SYDVKM. The CDR3: CASSFRPRSYEQYF. CDR3 DNA sequence: TGTGCCAGCAGTTTTAGACCTCGGTCCTACGAGCAGTACTTC.